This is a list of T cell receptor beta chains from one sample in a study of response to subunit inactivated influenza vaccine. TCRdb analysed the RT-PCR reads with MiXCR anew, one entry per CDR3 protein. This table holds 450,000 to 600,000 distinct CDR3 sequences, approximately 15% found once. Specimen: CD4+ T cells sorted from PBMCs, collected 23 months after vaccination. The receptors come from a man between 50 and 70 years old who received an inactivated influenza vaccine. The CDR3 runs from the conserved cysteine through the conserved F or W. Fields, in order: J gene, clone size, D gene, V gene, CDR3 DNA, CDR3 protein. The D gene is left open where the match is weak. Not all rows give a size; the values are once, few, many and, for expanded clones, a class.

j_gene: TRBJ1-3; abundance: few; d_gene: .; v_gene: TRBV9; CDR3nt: TGTGCCAGCAGCGTAGCTGACAGCCGACCTGGAAACACCATATATTTT; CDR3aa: CASSVADSRPGNTIYF
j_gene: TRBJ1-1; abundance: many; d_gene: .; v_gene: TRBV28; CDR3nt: TGTGCCAGCAGTTTAACAGGGCGGAACACTGAAGCTTTCTTT; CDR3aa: CASSLTGRNTEAFF
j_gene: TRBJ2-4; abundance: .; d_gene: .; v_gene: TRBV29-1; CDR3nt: TGCAGCGTTGAACAGGGCACGAGGGGAAACATTCAGTACTTC; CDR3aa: CSVEQGTRGNIQYF
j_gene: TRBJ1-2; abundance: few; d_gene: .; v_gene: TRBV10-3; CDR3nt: TGTGCCATCAGGGTGGGCCAGACCCATGGCTACACCTTC; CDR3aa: CAIRVGQTHGYTF
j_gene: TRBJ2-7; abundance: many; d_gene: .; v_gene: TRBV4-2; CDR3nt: TGTGCCAGCAGCCAAGCACGAACAGGGAGCGACGAGCAGTACTTC; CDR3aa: CASSQARTGSDEQYF
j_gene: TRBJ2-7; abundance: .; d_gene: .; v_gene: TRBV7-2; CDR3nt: TGTGCCAGCAGCTTAGTAACAACGGGGACCTACGAGCAGTACTTC; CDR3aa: CASSLVTTGTYEQYF
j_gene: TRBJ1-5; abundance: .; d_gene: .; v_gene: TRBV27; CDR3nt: TGTGCCAGCAGCCTCGGGGGCAGTGGGCCCCAGCATTTT; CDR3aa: CASSLGGSGPQHF
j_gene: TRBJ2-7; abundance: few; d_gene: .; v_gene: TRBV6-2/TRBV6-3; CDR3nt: TGTGCCAGCAGTTACAGGGGGGACACCTACGAGCAGTACTTC; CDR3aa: CASSYRGDTYEQYF
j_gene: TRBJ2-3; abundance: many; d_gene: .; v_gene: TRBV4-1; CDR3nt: TGCGCCAGCAGCCAATCGATAGTCGGCTCCACAGATACGCAGTATTTT; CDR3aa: CASSQSIVGSTDTQYF
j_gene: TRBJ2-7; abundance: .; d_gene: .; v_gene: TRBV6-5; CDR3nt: TGTGCCAGCAGTAACATACCCCTCAGCGCAGTATCCTACGAGCAGTACTTC; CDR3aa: CASSNIPLSAVSYEQYF
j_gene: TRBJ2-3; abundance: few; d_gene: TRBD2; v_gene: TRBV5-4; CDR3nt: TGTGCCAGCAGCCTGCTTAGCGGGAGTGGGGCAGATACGCAGTATTTT; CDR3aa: CASSLLSGSGADTQYF
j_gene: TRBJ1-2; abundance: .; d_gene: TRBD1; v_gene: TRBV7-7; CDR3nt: TGTGCTACAACCCGGATCCCGGGACAGAGCTATGGCTACACCTTC; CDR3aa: CATTRIPGQSYGYTF
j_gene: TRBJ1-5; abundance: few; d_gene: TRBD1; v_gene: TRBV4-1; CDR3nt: TGCGCCAGCAGCCAAGATTCGGCAGGGGGTCTCAGCAATCAGCCCCAGCATTTT; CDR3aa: CASSQDSAGGLSNQPQHF
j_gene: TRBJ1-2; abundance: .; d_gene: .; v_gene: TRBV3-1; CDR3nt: TGTGCCAGCAGCCAATCTTGGAGAGGCTACACCTTC; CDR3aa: CASSQSWRGYTF
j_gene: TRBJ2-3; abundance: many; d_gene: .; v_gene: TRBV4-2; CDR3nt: TGTGCCAGCAGCCAAGATCTAACTAGAGGGTCAGATACGCAGTATTTT; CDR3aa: CASSQDLTRGSDTQYF
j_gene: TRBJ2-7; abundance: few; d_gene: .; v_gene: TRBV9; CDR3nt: TGTGCCAGCAGCCCCCAAGGTAGCGGATCCTACGAGCAGTACTTC; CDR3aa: CASSPQGSGSYEQYF
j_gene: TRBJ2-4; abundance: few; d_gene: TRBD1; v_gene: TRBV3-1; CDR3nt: TGTGCCAGCAGCCAAGACGGGACAGGGGCAGGCATTCAGTACTTC; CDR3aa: CASSQDGTGAGIQYF
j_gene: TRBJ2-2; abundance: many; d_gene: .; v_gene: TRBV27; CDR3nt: TGTGCCAGCAGAGCCAGGGGGGAGCTGTTTTTT; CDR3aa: CASRARGELFF
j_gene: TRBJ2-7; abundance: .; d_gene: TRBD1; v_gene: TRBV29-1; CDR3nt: TGCAGCGTAGCTGGGACAGCCAGCTCCTACGAGCAGTACTTC; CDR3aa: CSVAGTASSYEQYF
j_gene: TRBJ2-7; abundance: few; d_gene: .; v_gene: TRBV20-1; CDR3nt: TGCAGTGCCCGACACATTGACCACGAGCAGTACTTC; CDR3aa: CSARHIDHEQYF
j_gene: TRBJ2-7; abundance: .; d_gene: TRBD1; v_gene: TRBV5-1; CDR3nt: TGCGCCAGCAGCTCGGGACAGTCCTATCTGTACTTC; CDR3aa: CASSSGQSYLYF
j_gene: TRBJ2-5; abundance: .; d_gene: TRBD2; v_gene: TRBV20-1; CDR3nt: TGCAGTGCTAGAGATCCTACTAGCGGATGGGAGACCCAGTACTTC; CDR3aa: CSARDPTSGWETQYF
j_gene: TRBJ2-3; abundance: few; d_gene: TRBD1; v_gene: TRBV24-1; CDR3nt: TGTGCCACCAGCCCAGGACAGGTGAACACAGATACGCAGTATTTT; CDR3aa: CATSPGQVNTDTQYF
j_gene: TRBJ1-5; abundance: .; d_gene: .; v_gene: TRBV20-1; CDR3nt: TGCAGTGCCCCATCTCAGATGGGCAATCAGCCCCAGCATTTT; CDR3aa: CSAPSQMGNQPQHF
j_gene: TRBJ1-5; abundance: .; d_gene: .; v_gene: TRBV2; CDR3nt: TGTGCCAGCAGTGACTGGAATAGCAATCAGCCCCAGCATTTT; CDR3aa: CASSDWNSNQPQHF
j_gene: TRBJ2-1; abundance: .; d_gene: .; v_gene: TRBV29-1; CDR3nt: TGCAGCGCCCTGGACAGCAGCTCCTACAATGAGCAGTTCTTC; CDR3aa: CSALDSSSYNEQFF
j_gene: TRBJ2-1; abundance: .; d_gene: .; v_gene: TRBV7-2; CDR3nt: TGTGCCAGCAGCTTAAGTTGGGGAGGAATCTACAATGAGCAGTTCTTC; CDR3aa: CASSLSWGGIYNEQFF
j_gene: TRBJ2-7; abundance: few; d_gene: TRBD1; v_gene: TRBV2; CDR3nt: TGTGCCAGCATGACAGGGGGCTCCTACGAGCAGTACTTC; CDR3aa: CASMTGGSYEQYF
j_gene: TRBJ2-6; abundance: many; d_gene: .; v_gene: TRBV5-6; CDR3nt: TGTGCCAGCAGCTTACTTGCCCTGCTCTCTGGGGCCAACGTCCTGACTTTC; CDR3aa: CASSLLALLSGANVLTF
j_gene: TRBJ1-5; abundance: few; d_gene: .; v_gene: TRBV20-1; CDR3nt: TGCAGTGCCGGGACACTTAATCAGCCCCAGCATTTT; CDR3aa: CSAGTLNQPQHF
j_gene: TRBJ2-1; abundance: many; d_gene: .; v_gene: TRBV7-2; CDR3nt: TGTGCCAGCAGCTTAGTACTCCTATCTAGCTCCTACAATGAGCAGTTCTTC; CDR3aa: CASSLVLLSSSYNEQFF
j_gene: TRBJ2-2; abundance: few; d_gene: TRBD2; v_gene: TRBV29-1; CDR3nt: TGCAGCGTAGGACTAGCGGATGTTAACACCGGGGAGCTGTTTTTT; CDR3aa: CSVGLADVNTGELFF
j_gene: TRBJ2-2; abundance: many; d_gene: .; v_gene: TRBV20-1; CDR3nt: TGCAGTGCTAGAAAACAGAACACCGGGGAGCTGTTTTTT; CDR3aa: CSARKQNTGELFF